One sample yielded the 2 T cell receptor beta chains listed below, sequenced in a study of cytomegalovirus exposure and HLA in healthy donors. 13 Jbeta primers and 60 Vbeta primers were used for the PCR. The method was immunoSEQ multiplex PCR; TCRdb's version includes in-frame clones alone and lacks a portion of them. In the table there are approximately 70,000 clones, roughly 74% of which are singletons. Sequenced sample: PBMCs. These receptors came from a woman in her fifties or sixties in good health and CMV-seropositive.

CDR3 amino acids: CASTYGGLGGKNIQYF. CDR3 nucleotides: TGTGCCAGCACCTACGGTGGATTGGGGGGGAAAAACATTCAGTACTTC. The chain uses TRBV5-5 and TRBJ2-4, with 7 nucleotides matching TRBD2. The CDR3 length is 16 residues. Germline V CDR1 and CDR2: SGHKS, YYEKEE (reference sequence). The junction had 13 bases not matched to a gene; V was cut back by 6 bases and J by 4 bases.

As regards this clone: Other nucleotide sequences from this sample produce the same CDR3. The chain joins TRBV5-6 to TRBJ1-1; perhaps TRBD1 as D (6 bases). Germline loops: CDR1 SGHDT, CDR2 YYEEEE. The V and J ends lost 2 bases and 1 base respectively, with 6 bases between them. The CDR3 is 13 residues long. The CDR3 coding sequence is TGTGCCAGCAGCTTAGGGGGGAACACTGAAGCTTTCTTT. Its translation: CASSLGGNTEAFF.